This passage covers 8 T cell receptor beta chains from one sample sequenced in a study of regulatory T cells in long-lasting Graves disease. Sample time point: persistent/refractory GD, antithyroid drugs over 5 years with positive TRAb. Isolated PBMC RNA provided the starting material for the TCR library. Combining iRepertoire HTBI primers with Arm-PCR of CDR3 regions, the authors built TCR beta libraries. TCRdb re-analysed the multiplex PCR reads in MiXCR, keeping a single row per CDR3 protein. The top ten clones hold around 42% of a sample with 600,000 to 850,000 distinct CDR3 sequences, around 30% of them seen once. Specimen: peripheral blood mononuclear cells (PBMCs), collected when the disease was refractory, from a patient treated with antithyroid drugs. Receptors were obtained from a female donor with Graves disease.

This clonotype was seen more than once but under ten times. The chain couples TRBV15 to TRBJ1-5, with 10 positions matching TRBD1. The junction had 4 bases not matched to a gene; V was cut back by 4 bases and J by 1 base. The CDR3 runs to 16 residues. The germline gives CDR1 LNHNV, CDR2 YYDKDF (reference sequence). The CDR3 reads CATSKTGQGSNQPQHF. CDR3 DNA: TGTGCCACCAGCAAAACGGGACAGGGGAGCAATCAGCCCCAGCATTTT.

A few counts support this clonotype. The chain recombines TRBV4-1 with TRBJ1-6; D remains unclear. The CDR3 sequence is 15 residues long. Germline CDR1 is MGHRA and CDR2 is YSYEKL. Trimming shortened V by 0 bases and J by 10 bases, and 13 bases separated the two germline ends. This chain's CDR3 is CASSQESPRRSPLHF. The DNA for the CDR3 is TGCGCCAGCAGCCAAGAGTCCCCGAGGAGATCACCCCTCCACTTT.

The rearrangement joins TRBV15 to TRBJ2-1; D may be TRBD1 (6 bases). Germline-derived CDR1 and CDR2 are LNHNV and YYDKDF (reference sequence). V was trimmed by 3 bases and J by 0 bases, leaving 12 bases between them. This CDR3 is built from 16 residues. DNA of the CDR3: TGTGCCACCAGCAGGCCTAGAGGGGGCTCCTACAATGAGCAGTTCTTC. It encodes CATSRPRGGSYNEQFF.

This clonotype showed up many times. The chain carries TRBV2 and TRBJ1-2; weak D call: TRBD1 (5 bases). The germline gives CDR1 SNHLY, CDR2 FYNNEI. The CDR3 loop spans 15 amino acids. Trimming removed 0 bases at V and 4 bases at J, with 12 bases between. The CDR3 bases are TGTGCCAGCAGTGAAGCCGGGGCGGCGGCCTATGGCTACACCTTC. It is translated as CASSEAGAAAYGYTF.

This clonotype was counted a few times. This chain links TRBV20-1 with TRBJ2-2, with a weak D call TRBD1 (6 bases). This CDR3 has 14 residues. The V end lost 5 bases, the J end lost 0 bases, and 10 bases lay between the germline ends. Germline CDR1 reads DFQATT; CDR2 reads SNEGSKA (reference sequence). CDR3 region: CSAYRVPNTGELFF. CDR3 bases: TGCAGTGCTTACAGGGTCCCGAACACCGGGGAGCTGTTTTTT.

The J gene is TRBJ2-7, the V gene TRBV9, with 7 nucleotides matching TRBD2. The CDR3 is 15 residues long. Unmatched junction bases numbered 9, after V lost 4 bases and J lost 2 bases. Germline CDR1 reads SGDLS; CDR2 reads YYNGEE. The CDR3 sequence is CASSPISGSTYEQYF. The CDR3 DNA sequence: TGTGCCAGCAGCCCCATTAGCGGGTCGACCTACGAGCAGTACTTC.

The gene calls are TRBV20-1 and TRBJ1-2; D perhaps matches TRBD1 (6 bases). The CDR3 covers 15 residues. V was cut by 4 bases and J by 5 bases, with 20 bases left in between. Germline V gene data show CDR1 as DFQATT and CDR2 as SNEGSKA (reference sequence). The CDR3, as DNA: TGCAGTGCTACTATGGGCAGGGGAGTGGCTTATGGCTACACCTTC. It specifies CSATMGRGVAYGYTF.

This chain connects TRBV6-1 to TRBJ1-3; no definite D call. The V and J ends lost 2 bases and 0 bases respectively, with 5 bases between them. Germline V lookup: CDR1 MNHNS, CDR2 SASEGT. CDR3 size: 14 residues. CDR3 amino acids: CASSEQFSGNTIYF. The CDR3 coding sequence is TGTGCCAGCAGTGAACAGTTCTCTGGAAACACCATATATTTT.